This TCR beta chain came from a study of T-cell reconstitution after alpha-beta-depleted transplantation in children. Study-level results: Several hundred expanded graft clones reportedly were the source of alpha-beta T cells about two months after transplant. T cells produced anew were the main source of T-cell counts and diversity one year after transplant.

CDR1 and CDR2 (germline): LGHNA, YSLEER. CDR3 length equals 16 residues. The V end was cut by 1 base, the J end by 2 bases, with 15 bases between. TCRbeta library preparation incorporated unique molecular identifiers. Each CDR3 protein gets one entry after TCRdb re-called the PCR reads with MiXCR. The sample records 450,000 to 600,000 distinct CDR3 sequences, 10% to 15% being singletons. This clonotype was counted a few times. The antigen remains undetermined. The chain has TRBV4-3 and TRBJ2-7; D call uncertain. The source material was PBMCs, mostly from graft donor cells, sampled 360 days after TCRalphabeta/CD19-depleted stem cell transplant. The sequence came from a male patient between 5 and 17 years old who had a stem cell transplant for acute myeloid leukemia, so the T cells may come from the graft donor. The CDR3 loop reads CASSQVQLISPYEQYF. The CDR3 DNA sequence: TGCGCCAGCAGCCAAGTACAACTGATATCCCCCTACGAGCAGTACTTC.